Below, one TCR beta chain is given with its context. What antigen it recognizes has not been identified. Base quality data are lacking; no much larger clone is found one base away. Between the mid-2010s and the late 2010s, the patients underwent resection in either Japan or China. Histologic diagnosis of each case was confirmed independently by two lung cancer pathologists on H&E slides. Premalignant or tumor cells were enriched for nucleic acid extraction by macro-dissection performed after pathologic assessment. The AllPrep DNA/RNA FFPE Kit was used to isolate DNA from FFPE tissue. The data stem from a study of immune evolution from preneoplasia to lung adenocarcinoma (dated by TCRdb to the early 2020s). As for the study more broadly: No AAH lesions showed HLA loss of heterozygosity, compared with 7% of AIS, roughly 15% of MIA and about a third of ADC lesions. The study profiled immune contexture across lung adenocarcinoma precursors and invasive adenocarcinoma using immune gene expression, TCR sequencing and multiplex immunofluorescence. POLYSOLVER was used to infer Class I HLA alleles from exome data, and LOHHLA was used to detect allele-specific HLA loss. Sample size was based on specimen availability rather than a prior power calculation. It was reported in the study that 100 to 110 samples were used for TCR sequencing. The immune data were combined with whole exome sequencing and methylation data from the same cohort of nodules. The overall cohort comprised about 57 patients with pulmonary nodules who underwent surgical resection. The TCR sequencing data were obtained from 45 to 60 patients. Resected precursor lesions (AAH, AIS, MIA) and invasive adenocarcinomas were compared against paired morphologically normal lung tissue. Broader findings and caveats from the paper: Normal lung had the highest top T cell clone frequencies, which appeared to decline progressively from AAH through AIS, MIA and invasive adenocarcinoma. Because all patients were from Japan and China, applicability to Western populations was uncertain. The findings rested on association rather than direct causation, and larger cohorts with long-term follow-up and longitudinal biopsies were considered necessary. Normal lung showed the highest clonality, whereas later-stage lesions appeared to have higher T cell density and diversity but lower clonality. The highest T cell clonality was observed in KRAS-mutant nodules compared with EGFR-mutant or double wild-type lesions.

TCR beta CDR3 regions were sequenced from DNA using the immunoSEQ hsTCRbeta Kit. In the original analysis: The ImmunoSEQ Analyzer was used to analyse the TCR sequencing data. T cell clonality was defined as 1 minus Pielou's evenness computed on productive rearrangements. The inverse Simpson index, applied to productive templates, was used to measure T cell diversity. T cell density was defined as TCR beta template counts normalized to usable DNA, with usable DNA estimated by amplification and sequencing of housekeeping genes. Two-sided Kruskal-Wallis tests were used to compare TCR metrics across histologic stages. TCRdb re-hosts the immuneACCESS table, in-frame sequences only. Its copies lack some clones; in the studies checked, an unresolved V gene accounts for under half of them, and the cause for the rest is not known. That table supplies the V and J calls and clone size; D and trimming were determined from the DNA. Recorded for this sample are about 40,000 clones; 60% to 75% of them occurred a single time. The top ten hold around 6.1% of the sample.

This sequence was found in a person in their 60s with lung adenocarcinoma. Input material: FFPE invasive lung adenocarcinoma tissue. Sample cell subset or site, as interpreted from the label and publication: frankly invasive lung adenocarcinoma (ADC).

Here is the DNA: TGTGCCAGCAGCTTAGCGGGACAGAAAGAGACCCAGTACTTC. It translates as CASSLAGQKETQYF. Recombination connected TRBV11-2 to TRBJ2-5; 7 central bases correspond to TRBD1. There are 14 amino acids in the CDR3, from cysteine to phenylalanine inclusive. Solely the CDR3 DNA is kept, with 42 bases framed from the first base. V is cut back by 1 base and J by 3 bases, with 2 bases in the junction unmatched. Sequences SGHAT (CDR1) and FQNNGV (CDR2) are obtained from the germline V gene.